These 14 T cell receptor beta chains were all obtained from the same sample, sequenced in a study of blood T cell repertoires in COVID-19. Sequencing was performed with immunoSEQ multiplex PCR; in TCRdb, only in-frame clones are kept and a portion is missing. The profile shows 11,000 to 15,000 clones, approximately 87% of them singletons. Sequenced input: peripheral blood. The receptors derive from a human donor in a cohort sampled during active COVID-19.

The chain couples TRBV4-3 to TRBJ2-1, with TRBD2 matching over 9 bases. V shed 0 bases and J 7 bases; nucleotides not matched to a gene: 10. CDR1 is LGHNA and CDR2 is YSLEER in the germline V gene. This CDR3 contains 17 residues. CDR3: CASSQDPVAGVRNEQFF. DNA for the CDR3: TGCGCCAGCAGCCAAGATCCAGTAGCGGGAGTGCGGAATGAGCAGTTCTTC.

The rearrangement uses TRBV19 and TRBJ2-6; 7 positions match TRBD1. V dropped 7 bases and J dropped 0; count of bases not matched to a gene: 9. Germline CDR1 and CDR2: LNHDA and SQIVND (reference sequence). CDR3 length: 17 amino acids. CDR3 protein: CASTRGTGNSGANVLTF. The CDR3 bases are TGTGCCAGTACCAGGGGGACGGGAAACTCTGGGGCCAACGTCCTGACTTTC.

This clone was found a few times. V and J are TRBV27 and TRBJ2-7, with a weak D call TRBD1 (5 bases). CDR1 MNHEY and CDR2 SMNVEV come from the germline V gene (reference sequence). There are 12 residues in the CDR3. The germline V and J ends were trimmed by 6 bases and 7 bases, with 13 bases remaining between them. CDR3 in amino acids: CASSRQGWEQYF. The CDR3 DNA sequence: TGTGCCAGCAGCCGTCAGGGCTGGGAGCAGTACTTC.

The chain recombines TRBV4-1 with TRBJ1-2, with 10 bases fitting TRBD1. This CDR3 comprises 17 residues. Losses at the gene ends were 4 bases for V and 1 base for J; bases not matched to a gene: 9. Germline lookup yields CDR1 MGHRA and CDR2 YSYEKL. CDR3 coding DNA: TGCGCCAGCAGCCCCTTTCCGACAGGGGGCGTTAACTATGGCTACACCTTC. Translation gives CASSPFPTGGVNYGYTF.

The chain combines TRBV5-6 with TRBJ1-1; TRBD1 matches 7 bases. This CDR3 spans 15 amino acids. CDR1 and CDR2 from the germline V gene are SGHDT and YYEEEE. V trimming: 4 bases; J trimming: 3 bases; junction bases outside the gene matches: 9. The CDR3 DNA is TGTGCCAGCAGCGGAGGGGGGCAGGGGGACACTGAAGCTTTCTTT. Its protein is CASSGGGQGDTEAFF.

The J gene is TRBJ2-7, the V gene TRBV5-6; D possibly corresponds to TRBD2 (6 bases). Germline V lookup: CDR1 SGHDT, CDR2 YYEEEE. The CDR3 spans 16 residues. V was cut by 2 bases and J by 5 bases, with 20 bases left in between. In DNA, the CDR3 is TGTGCCAGCAGCTTTCAGCGGGCGATGCATTTTCACGAGCAGTACTTC. Translation gives CASSFQRAMHFHEQYF.

The CDR3 DNA is TGTGCCAGCAGTCTCATCCGGCTAGAAAGCTCCTACGAGCAGTACTTC. Translated: CASSLIRLESSYEQYF. The rearrangement joins TRBV28 to TRBJ2-7; no clear D. Germline V lookup: CDR1 MDHEN, CDR2 SYDVKM. The V gene lost 5 bases and the J gene lost 0 bases, with 17 bases spanning the gap. CDR3 length equals 16 residues.

This chain uses TRBV2 with TRBJ2-7; D might be TRBD1 (6 bases). In germline, CDR1 is SNHLY, CDR2 FYNNEI. The CDR3 is 12 amino acids. Trimming took 10 bases from V and 3 from J, leaving 13 bases between them. In nucleotides, the CDR3 is TGTGCCACAACTCGGGACAACTACGAGCAGTACTTC. It is translated as CATTRDNYEQYF.

In DNA, the CDR3 is TGTGCCAGCAGTTTAAGCGGGGCGAACACCGGGGAGCTGTTTTTT. Protein: CASSLSGANTGELFF. The J gene is TRBJ2-2, the V gene TRBV27, with 7 bases lining up with TRBD2. CDR1 is MNHEY, CDR2 SMNVEV, per germline (reference sequence). This CDR3 spans 15 amino acids. Unmatched junction bases numbered 0, after V lost 2 bases and J lost 0 bases.

The V call is TRBV13, the J call TRBJ1-1; TRBD1 matches 8 bases. The length of the CDR3 is 14 residues. Per the germline V gene, CDR1 is PRHDT and CDR2 is FYEKMQ (reference sequence). After removal of 5 bases from V and 6 bases from J, the junction contained 8 bases not matched to a gene. CDR3 protein: CASSARQGFPEAFF. The CDR3 nucleotides read TGTGCCAGCAGCGCCCGACAGGGGTTCCCTGAAGCTTTCTTT.

The chain couples TRBV19 to TRBJ1-2; 10 nucleotides line up with TRBD1. The V segment lost 4 bases and the J segment 7 bases; nucleotides outside the gene matches: 3. Germline assignment: CDR1 LNHDA and CDR2 SQIVND (reference sequence). There are 13 residues in the CDR3. CDR3 DNA sequence: TGTGCCAGTAGTAGGGACAGGGGCTCTGGCTACACCTTC. Its protein product is CASSRDRGSGYTF.

CDR3 bases: TGTGCCGGCGGGACTCCTATGGAGACCCAGTACTTC. Translation: CAGGTPMETQYF. V and J are TRBV6-5 and TRBJ2-5; tentative D call: TRBD2 (6 bases). This CDR3 has 12 residues. The germline V gene encodes CDR1 MNHEY and CDR2 SVGAGI. The ends were cut back, 11 bases at V and 5 bases at J, with 15 bases in the middle.

The J gene is TRBJ2-5, the V gene TRBV5-1, with TRBD1 as a possible D gene (6 bases). The germline V gene has CDR1 SGHRS and CDR2 YFSETQ. Between the trimmed V and J ends, which lost 3 bases and 1 base, there was a span of 19 bases. This CDR3 comprises 17 residues. The CDR3 DNA reads TGCGCCAGCAGCTCGGGACACACCGACCTATTCCAAGAGACCCAGTACTTC. Its translation is CASSSGHTDLFQETQYF.

The chain uses TRBV5-6 and TRBJ2-7; D is possibly TRBD1 (5 bases). This CDR3 region has 15 residues. Germline lookup yields CDR1 SGHDT and CDR2 YYEEEE. Trimming took 2 bases from V and 2 from J, leaving 14 bases between them. CDR3 bases: TGTGCCAGCAGCTTCCTGGACATACGTACCTACGAGCAGTACTTC. Its protein is CASSFLDIRTYEQYF.